The rows below give T cell receptor beta chains drawn from one sample of a study of OX40 agonist ivuxolimab in advanced cancers. Produced via immunoSEQ multiplex PCR; TCRdb's table is partial and in-frame only. This table has approximately 77,000 clones, around 83% appearing once. Sequences were derived from CD4+ or CD8+ T cells sorted from blood, sampled in a trial of the OX40 agonist ivuxolimab. Receptor source: an adult with an advanced solid tumor such as melanoma, head and neck, liver or kidney cancer. Both conserved end residues are part of each CDR3. A D gene is named only where the DNA matches it firmly. The size of a clone is reported for some rows only, either as once, few or many, or as a class for expanded clones.

clone size	D gene	V gene	J gene	CDR3 DNA	CDR3 protein
-	-	TRBV18	TRBJ2-2	TGTGCCAGCTCACCACCGGTAACCGGGGAGCTGTTTTTT	CASSPPVTGELFF
-	-	TRBV7-3	TRBJ2-1	TGTGCCAGCAGCTTAAGGTCGGTGGCGGGGAAGGGTTCCGATGAGCAGTTCTTC	CASSLRSVAGKGSDEQFF
-	-	TRBV5-1	TRBJ2-7	TGCGCCAGCAGCTTGTCGGGGGCCAGCTCCTACGAGCAGTACTTC	CASSLSGASSYEQYF
-	TRBD1	TRBV2	TRBJ1-6	TGTGCCAGCAAAGGGACAGGGAATTCACCCCTCCACTTT	CASKGTGNSPLHF
-	-	TRBV5-5	TRBJ1-1	TGTGCCAGCAGCACACCCTGGACCTTGGGGACTTTCTTT	CASSTPWTLGTFF
-	TRBD1	TRBV7-2	TRBJ1-2	TGTGCCAGCAGCGTTCCAGGGGGCTATGGCTACACCTTC	CASSVPGGYGYTF
-	TRBD1	TRBV28	TRBJ1-1	TGTGCCAGCAGCCGTCTCCAGACAGGGGGCTACACTGAAGCTTTCTTT	CASSRLQTGGYTEAFF
-	TRBD1	TRBV5-1	TRBJ2-5	TGCGCCAGCAGACAGGGGGACCAAGAGACCCAGTACTTC	CASRQGDQETQYF
-	-	TRBV7-8	TRBJ2-7	TGTGCCAGCAGCGTTCAGGGATTTGGCTACGAGCAGTACTTC	CASSVQGFGYEQYF
-	-	TRBV7-6	TRBJ2-3	TGTGCCAGCAGCTTAGGCGGCGGATATAGCACAGATACGCAGTATTTT	CASSLGGGYSTDTQYF
once	-	TRBV7-2	TRBJ2-5	TGTGCCAGCAGCCACCCTGTGGGGGAGACCCAGTACTTC	CASSHPVGETQYF
-	-	TRBV2	TRBJ1-6	TGTGCCAGCAGCTTGACTGGCGGTTATAATTCACCCCTCCACTTT	CASSLTGGYNSPLHF
-	-	TRBV29-1	TRBJ1-1	TGCAGCGTTGGCAGCCACACTGAAGCTTTCTTT	CSVGSHTEAFF
-	TRBD1	TRBV19	TRBJ1-1	TGTGCCAGTGGGACCCAGGCAGGGGGAAACACTGAAGCTTTCTTT	CASGTQAGGNTEAFF
-	-	TRBV28	TRBJ2-1	TGTGCCAGCAGTAGGTACAATGAGCAGTTCTTC	CASSRYNEQFF
once	-	TRBV7-8	TRBJ2-5	TGTGCCAGCAGCTTGGGCAAAGAGACCCAGTACTTC	CASSLGKETQYF
once	-	TRBV6-4	TRBJ2-3	TGTGCCAGCAGTGCCACCCGGTCCTTCGGGACAGATACGCAGTATTTT	CASSATRSFGTDTQYF
-	-	TRBV7-2	TRBJ2-4	TGTGCCAGCAGCTTTAGTGGGGGTGACAAAAACATTCAGTACTTC	CASSFSGGDKNIQYF
-	-	TRBV19	TRBJ2-2	TGTGCCAGTAGTTGGGGAAACACCGGGGAGCTGTTTTTT	CASSWGNTGELFF
-	-	TRBV7-3	TRBJ1-1	TGTGCCAGCAGCTTAAGGGGAGGCAGGAGCACTGAAGCTTTCTTT	CASSLRGGRSTEAFF
-	-	TRBV5-1	TRBJ1-6	TGCGCCAGCAGCTCTTCTATCACAGGGCTTTCGAGGAATTCACCCCTCCACTTT	CASSSSITGLSRNSPLHF
-	TRBD1	TRBV7-9	TRBJ2-2	TGTGCCAGCAGAGCGGACAGGACAAACACCGGGGAGCTGTTTTTT	CASRADRTNTGELFF
-	TRBD2	TRBV5-5	TRBJ2-5	TGTGCCAGCAGCTCGGTGGGACTAGCGGGGAAGGAAGAGACCCAGTACTTC	CASSSVGLAGKEETQYF
-	-	TRBV7-2	TRBJ2-5	TGTGCCAGCAGCCACCATCTCGTTAATATGCGAGAGACCCAGTACTTC	CASSHHLVNMRETQYF
few	TRBD1	TRBV19	TRBJ2-7	TGTGCCAGTAGCCGGGACAGGGGGGCCTACGAGCAGTACTTC	CASSRDRGAYEQYF
-	-	TRBV5-8	TRBJ1-1	TGTGCCAGCAGCTCGGAGAGGAACACTGAAGCTTTCTTT	CASSSERNTEAFF
-	TRBD1	TRBV15	TRBJ2-7	TGTGCCACCAGCCGCCCGGGACAGGGGGGCTACGAGCAGTACTTC	CATSRPGQGGYEQYF